These T cell receptor beta chains were read from a single sample in a study of metastatic and nonmetastatic thyroid tumors. TCRdb reprocessed the PCR reads using MiXCR. The sample consists of 30,000 to 35,000 clones, 15% to 20% of them appearing once. Sequenced input: blood. The receptors derive from a female donor with papillary thyroid cancer or a benign thyroid nodule (not recorded which). Some clones in this sample may be carry-over from other donors' samples. CDR3s include the opening cysteine and the closing phenylalanine or tryptophan. Fields, in order: J gene, V gene, D gene, clone size, CDR3 protein, CDR3 DNA. A D gene is named only where the DNA matches it firmly. Clone size is shown for a subset of rows, as once, few, many or a class of expanded clone.

TRBJ2-3 TRBV27 - many CASFEGGGTDTQYF TGTGCCAGCTTCGAGGGGGGCGGCACAGATACGCAGTATTTT
TRBJ1-2 TRBV7-2 - - CASSLAGVNYGYTF TGTGCCAGCAGCTTAGCCGGTGTTAACTATGGCTACACCTTC
TRBJ2-3 TRBV24-1 TRBD1 once CATSDLPGQGGTDTHDF TGTGCCACCAGTGATTTACCGGGACAGGGAGGCACAGATACGCATGATTTT
TRBJ2-5 TRBV24-1 TRBD2 many CATSDPGLAGSETQYF TGTGCCACCAGTGATCCGGGACTAGCGGGGTCAGAGACCCAGTACTTC
TRBJ2-4 TRBV15 - many CATSSRFTGRSPNIQYF TGTGCCACCAGCAGCCGATTTACAGGAAGATCACCGAACATTCAGTACTTC
TRBJ1-6 TRBV6-1 - few CASSQQQGSNSPLHF TGTGCCAGCAGCCAACAACAGGGATCGAATTCACCCCTCCACTTT
TRBJ1-2 TRBV19 - - CASRSRANHYGYTF TGTGCCAGTAGATCAAGAGCTAACCACTATGGCTACACCTTC
TRBJ1-1 TRBV6-1 - many CASSEAGGGYAFF TGTGCCAGCAGTGAAGCGGGGGGAGGTTATGCTTTCTTT
TRBJ1-5 TRBV28 - many CASSSQGHGNQPQHF TGTGCCAGCAGTTCCCAGGGACATGGCAATCAGCCCCAGCATTTT
TRBJ1-1 TRBV11-1 TRBD1 - CASSSNLGQDGRFEAFF TGTGCCAGCAGCTCTAACCTGGGACAGGACGGACGCTTCGAAGCTTTCTTT
TRBJ2-1 TRBV15 TRBD2 few CATGLASYNEQFF TGTGCCACTGGACTAGCGAGTTACAATGAGCAGTTCTTC
TRBJ2-5 TRBV2 TRBD2 - CASSPGLAGIETQYF TGTGCCAGCAGTCCGGGACTAGCGGGAATAGAGACCCAGTACTTC
TRBJ1-2 TRBV3-1 - many CASSQGPGPGYTF TGTGCCAGCAGCCAAGGGCCGGGTCCTGGCTACACCTTC
TRBJ2-3 TRBV2 TRBD1 many CASSGTGGADTQYF TGTGCCTCCTCAGGGACAGGGGGCGCAGATACGCAGTATTTT
TRBJ2-7 TRBV28 - many CASRKTSSVEQYF TGTGCCAGCCGAAAAACTAGTTCCGTCGAGCAGTACTTC
TRBJ1-2 TRBV2 - many CASSEIGLGAYGYTF TGTGCCAGCAGTGAAATCGGGCTGGGGGCTTATGGCTACACCTTC
TRBJ1-6 TRBV27 - few CASSPSQRSSYNSPLHF TGTGCCAGCAGTCCATCACAGCGAAGCTCCTATAATTCACCCCTCCACTTT
TRBJ2-7 TRBV4-1 - medium-sized CASSHPRGEQYF TGCGCCAGCAGCCATCCCCGGGGGGAGCAGTACTTC
TRBJ2-3 TRBV20-1 - - CSVSPRGDTQYF TGCAGTGTCTCCCCCCGTGGTGATACGCAGTATTTT
TRBJ2-3 TRBV11-2 TRBD2 - CASSLGLLAGAGADTQYF TGTGCCAGCAGCTTAGGTTTGCTAGCGGGAGCAGGCGCAGATACGCAGTATTTT
TRBJ1-3 TRBV6-1 - - CASSVISGNTIYF TGTGCCAGCAGTGTTATCTCTGGAAACACCATATATTTT
TRBJ1-1 TRBV7-3 - - CASSPTGGGEAFF TGTGCCAGCAGCCCCACGGGGGGCGGGGAAGCTTTCTTT
TRBJ1-4 TRBV5-5 - many CASSFTVVPNEKLFF TGTGCCAGCAGCTTTACGGTCGTGCCTAATGAAAAACTGTTTTTT
TRBJ2-2 TRBV28 - - CASTQGLGELFF TGTGCCAGCACCCAGGGTCTCGGGGAGCTGTTTTTT
TRBJ2-1 TRBV11-1 - - CASSLDGQRDNEQFF TGTGCCAGCAGCTTAGATGGACAGAGAGACAATGAGCAGTTCTTC
TRBJ1-5 TRBV6-1 TRBD1 many CASSRTGDSNQPQHF TGTGCCAGCAGCCGCACAGGGGATAGCAATCAGCCCCAGCATTTT
TRBJ2-2 TRBV5-1 - - CASSLSGNANTGEVCF TGCGCCAGCAGCTTATCCGGGAACGCGAACACCGGGGAAGTGTGTTTT
TRBJ1-5 TRBV20-1 TRBD1 many CSAREGRGRQPQHF TGCAGTGCTAGAGAAGGAAGGGGGCGACAGCCCCAGCATTTT
TRBJ2-2 TRBV30 TRBD2 - CAWSLGTSDTGELFF TGTGCCTGGAGTTTAGGGACTAGCGACACCGGGGAGCTGTTTTTT
TRBJ2-1 TRBV9 - - CASSAGESQYNEQFF TGTGCCAGCAGCGCCGGGGAGAGCCAATACAATGAGCAGTTCTTC
TRBJ2-2 TRBV6-4 TRBD2 medium-sized CASSDWTSGNTGELFF TGTGCCAGCAGTGACTGGACTAGCGGGAACACCGGGGAGCTGTTTTTT
TRBJ1-5 TRBV28 - - CASRLSGDGQPQNF TGTGCCAGCAGACTATCAGGGGATGGTCAGCCACAGAATTTT
TRBJ2-2 TRBV6-1 - few CASSEMGTGELFF TGTGCCAGCAGTGAAATGGGCACCGGGGAGCTGTTTTTT